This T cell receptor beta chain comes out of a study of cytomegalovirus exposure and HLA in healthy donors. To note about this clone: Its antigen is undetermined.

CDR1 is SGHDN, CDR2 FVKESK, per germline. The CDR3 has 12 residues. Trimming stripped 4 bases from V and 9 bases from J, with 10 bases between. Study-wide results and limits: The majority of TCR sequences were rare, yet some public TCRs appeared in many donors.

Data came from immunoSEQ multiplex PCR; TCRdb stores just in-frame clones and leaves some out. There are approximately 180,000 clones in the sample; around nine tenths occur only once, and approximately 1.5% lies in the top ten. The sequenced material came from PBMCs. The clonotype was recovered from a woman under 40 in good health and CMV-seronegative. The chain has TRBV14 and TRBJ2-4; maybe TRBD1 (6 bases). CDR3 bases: TGTGCCAGCAGCCCAAGGGGGAGCATTCAGTACTTC. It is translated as CASSPRGSIQYF.